The sequence of this T cell receptor beta chain was determined in a study of blood T cell repertoires in COVID-19. The length of the CDR3 is 15 residues. With 5 bases clipped from V and 2 bases from J, the junction kept 7 bases outside the gene matches. Germline V gene data show CDR1 as SNHLY and CDR2 as FYNNEI. Profiled with immunoSEQ multiplex PCR; TCRdb holds only in-frame clones, not every one. The sample records approximately 260,000 clones, around 85% being singletons. This receptor was taken from an older woman with acute or convalescent COVID-19. The chain has TRBV2 and TRBJ2-7; the match to TRBD1 covers 9 bases. The specimen was peripheral blood. The CDR3 sequence: CASSIGGQGAYEQYF. For the CDR3, the DNA is TGTGCCAGCAGTATCGGGGGACAGGGTGCCTACGAGCAGTACTTC.